These 26 T cell receptor beta chains share one sample of origin, sequenced in a study of blood T cell repertoires in COVID-19. Sequenced by immunoSEQ multiplex PCR; TCRdb stores in-frame clones only, minus some. The table includes roughly 100,000 clones, roughly 80% detected once. Sequenced: peripheral blood. These receptors were taken from a woman older than 75 with active or convalescent COVID-19.

This clone was seen at least ten times. The chain joins TRBV7-2 to TRBJ2-7, with TRBD2 matching over 7 bases. V was clipped by 2 bases and J by 1 base; unmatched bases: 17. Germline CDR1 SGHTA, CDR2 FQGNSA. CDR3 length: 19 residues. This CDR3 reads CASSLIFRGGPSFSYEQYF. The CDR3 region has the DNA TGTGCCAGCAGCTTAATCTTCCGCGGGGGACCGTCTTTTTCCTACGAGCAGTACTTC. The whole variable domain, remainder taken from reference TRBV7-2 and TRBJ2-7, is GAGVSQSPSNKVTEKGKDVELRCDPISGHTALYWYRQSLGQGLEFLIYFQGNSAPDKSGLPSDRFSAERTGGSVSTLTIQRTQQEDSAVYLCASSLIFRGGPSFSYEQYFGPGTRLTVT.

The chain carries TRBV27 and TRBJ2-3, with 13 positions matching TRBD2. The CDR3 sequence is 14 residues long. Germline V gene lookup returns CDR1 MNHEY and CDR2 SMNVEV (reference sequence). The J segment lost 8 bases and the V segment lost 6 bases, leaving 5 bases of the junction unmatched. CDR3 sequence: CASSPTSGGGTQYF. The CDR3 coding sequence is TGTGCCAGCAGCCCAACTAGCGGGGGGGGTACGCAGTATTTT.

The chain uses TRBV21-1 and TRBJ1-2; TRBD1 is the table's D call and was not checked against the DNA. TRBV21-1 is a recognized pseudogene. The CDR3 extends over 15 amino acids. The CDR3 sequence is CASSKGRKGRRGYTF. CDR3 coding DNA: TGTGCCAGCAGCAAAGGTAGGAAGGGGCGAAGAGGCTACACCTTC.

The chain carries TRBV15 and TRBJ2-5, with D unresolved. The CDR3 runs 14 residues. Trimming cost V 6 bases and J 2 bases, with 13 bases left between them. Germline lookup yields CDR1 LNHNV and CDR2 YYDKDF (reference sequence). The CDR3 region has the DNA TGTGCCACCAGAAGGTCAACAGCTCAAGAGACCCAGTACTTC. Protein product: CATRRSTAQETQYF.

This rearrangement joins TRBV7-2 to TRBJ2-7; D gene ambiguous. Trimming left V 8 bases short and J 2 bases short, with 16 bases between. This CDR3 contains 14 residues. CDR1 is SGHTA and CDR2 is FQGNSA in the germline V gene. Here the CDR3 reads CASRPTGTTYEQYF. CDR3 nucleotides: TGTGCCAGCCGACCGACTGGTACGACCTACGAGCAGTACTTC.

The rearrangement joins TRBV6-2 or TRBV6-3 to TRBJ2-5; 7 bases are shared with TRBD2. The germline CDR1 and CDR2 sequences are MNHEY and SVGEGT. The CDR3 contains 18 residues. The V and J ends lost 0 bases and 5 bases, in that order; junction bases with no gene match: 15. CDR3 residues: CASSYSKISAAGRETQYF. The CDR3 DNA reads TGTGCCAGCAGTTACTCGAAGATTAGTGCAGCGGGAAGGGAGACCCAGTACTTC.

The rearrangement uses TRBV4-1 and TRBJ2-7; TRBD2 agrees at 9 bases. V was pared by 0 bases and J by 6 bases, with 6 bases of the junction left unmatched. The CDR3 spans 15 residues. Germline loops: CDR1 MGHRA, CDR2 YSYEKL. DNA of the CDR3: TGCGCCAGCAGCCAAGAGTCTAGCGGGACGGGCGAGCAGTACTTC. The encoded protein is CASSQESSGTGEQYF.

This clone was counted a few times. The V gene is TRBV7-3, the J gene TRBJ1-1, with TRBD1 matching 7 bases. The trim removed 5 bases at V and 0 bases at J, leaving 12 bases unmatched. Germline V gene data show CDR1 as SGHTA and CDR2 as FQGTGA. The CDR3 is 17 residues long. The CDR3: CASSQAPRGTVNTEAFF. CDR3 nucleotide sequence: TGTGCCAGCAGCCAGGCCCCCAGGGGGACTGTGAACACTGAAGCTTTCTTT. The variable domain in full, with the rest retrieved from reference TRBV7-3 and TRBJ1-1, is GAGVSQTPSNKVTEKGKYVELRCDPISGHTALYWYRQSLGQGPEFLIYFQGTGAADDSGLPNDRFFAVRPEGSVSTLKIQRTERGDSAVYLCASSQAPRGTVNTEAFFGQGTRLTVV.

The CDR3 loop is CASSLGPLNTEAFF. In DNA, the CDR3 is TGTGCCAGCAGCTTAGGCCCTCTAAACACTGAAGCTTTCTTT. The V call is TRBV7-6, the J call TRBJ1-1, with D hard to call. Trimming took off 1 base at V and 2 bases at J, with 8 bases between the two ends. CDR3 length equals 14 residues. Per germline, CDR1 SGHVS and CDR2 FNYEAQ.

The chain recombines TRBV7-3 with TRBJ2-1, with a possible D match to TRBD2 (5 bases). The germline V and J ends were trimmed by 2 bases and 8 bases, with 7 bases remaining between them. Germline V CDR1 and CDR2: SGHTA, FQGTGA. The CDR3 totals 12 residues. CDR3 sequence: CASSLHGDEQFF. The DNA of the CDR3 is TGTGCCAGCAGCTTACACGGGGATGAGCAGTTCTTC.

The chain links TRBV2 to TRBJ1-2; maybe TRBD1 (5 bases). The CDR3 spans 13 residues. The V gene's germline CDR1 is SNHLY and CDR2 FYNNEI. Between the trimmed V and J ends, which lost 6 bases and 4 bases, there was a span of 12 bases. In nucleotides, the CDR3 is TGTGCCAGCAGCCTGACAGATGGCTATGGCTACACCTTC. Amino acids: CASSLTDGYGYTF.

V usage is TRBV7-2 and J usage is TRBJ2-2; 12 positions match TRBD2. From germline, CDR1 is SGHTA and CDR2 FQGNSA. The CDR3 is made up of 17 amino acids. V was pared by 1 base and J by 8 bases, with 8 bases of the junction left unmatched. In nucleotides, the CDR3 is TGTGCCAGCAGCTTAGTGCTAGCGGGAGGGCCCAGGGGGGAGCTGTTTTTT. Protein product: CASSLVLAGGPRGELFF.

J is TRBJ2-1 and V is TRBV7-9; 7 nucleotides line up with TRBD1. Germline CDR1 is SEHNR and CDR2 is FQNEAQ (reference sequence). Losses at the gene ends were 5 bases for V and 3 bases for J; bases not matched to a gene: 4. CDR3 length: 14 residues. CDR3 amino acids: CASSTGQDYNEQFF. As DNA, the CDR3 is TGTGCCAGCAGCACAGGACAGGACTACAATGAGCAGTTCTTC.

This chain links TRBV4-1 with TRBJ2-5, with TRBD1 identical over 8 bases. CDR3 size: 15 residues. With V trimmed by 4 bases and J by 4 bases, 8 bases remained unmatched. Per the germline V gene, CDR1 is MGHRA and CDR2 is YSYEKL. The CDR3 sequence is CASSPGQGPRETQYF. CDR3 DNA: TGCGCCAGCAGCCCCGGACAGGGCCCAAGAGAGACCCAGTACTTC.

V is TRBV28 and J is TRBJ2-7, with D possibly TRBD2 on 6 matching bases. Trimming cost V 6 bases and J 1 base, with 19 bases left between them. This CDR3 has 16 residues. Germline values: CDR1 MDHEN, CDR2 SYDVKM. The CDR3 DNA reads TGTGCCAGCAGGGACCCCCCCGGGACTGGGTCCTACGAGCAGTACTTC. The encoded protein is CASRDPPGTGSYEQYF. Full variable domain (outside the CDR3, taken from reference TRBV28 and TRBJ2-7): DVKVTQSSRYLVKRTGEKVFLECVQDMDHENMFWYRQDPGLGLRLIYFSYDVKMKEKGDIPEGYSVSREKKERFSLILESASTNQTSMYLCASRDPPGTGSYEQYFGPGTRLTVT.

Here the CDR3 DNA reads TGTGCCAGCAGTGAGGGATTCAGGACGGGCACAGATACGCAGTATTTT. This sequence encodes CASSEGFRTGTDTQYF. This sequence joins TRBV7-9 and TRBJ2-3; a possible D gene is TRBD2 (5 bases). V gave up 6 bases and J gave up 1 base, with 17 bases separating them. The CDR3 length is 16 residues. Germline CDR1 SEHNR, CDR2 FQNEAQ (reference sequence).

In its sample, this clone was seen a few times. The chain is built from TRBV6-4 and TRBJ1-3; 8 bases line up with TRBD1. The CDR3 has 14 residues. Germline V gives CDR1 MRHNA, CDR2 SNTAGT. V shed 9 bases, J shed 2 bases, and the junction held 6 bases outside the gene matches. Written as DNA, the CDR3 is TGTGCCAGTACGCAGGGGGCACCTGGAAACACCATATATTTT. Translation: CASTQGAPGNTIYF.

The V and J genes are TRBV4-3 and TRBJ2-2; maybe TRBD2 (6 bases). The CDR3 has 16 residues. The germline V gene has CDR1 LGHNA and CDR2 YSLEER. V lost 0 bases and J lost 2, with 10 bases in between. The CDR3 bases are TGCGCCAGCAGCCAAGAGTCTAGCGTTAACACCGGGGAGCTGTTTTTT. It specifies CASSQESSVNTGELFF.

The chain joins TRBV11-3 to TRBJ1-1, with D unclear. The CDR3 runs to 14 residues. V was clipped by 5 bases and J by 1 base, with 11 bases between them. Germline V CDR1 and CDR2: SGHNT, YENEEA. In nucleotides, the CDR3 is TGTGCCAGCAGCGAGTCAGGCCCGAACACTGAAGCTTTCTTT. It is translated as CASSESGPNTEAFF.

The genes are TRBV30 and TRBJ2-7; TRBD2 aligns across 13 bases. Germline-derived CDR1 and CDR2 are GTSNPN and SVGIG (reference sequence). With V trimmed by 5 bases and J by 6 bases, 4 bases remained unmatched. The CDR3 covers 13 residues. The CDR3 region is CAWGLAGVSEQYF. Here the CDR3 DNA reads TGTGCCTGGGGACTAGCGGGAGTTTCCGAGCAGTACTTC.

A single count supports this clone. This chain connects TRBV7-2 to TRBJ1-4; perhaps TRBD1 as D (5 bases). V lost 5 bases to trimming and J lost 11 bases, with 12 bases between them. The CDR3 has 12 amino acids. Looked up from germline, CDR1 is SGHTA and CDR2 is FQGNSA. In DNA, the CDR3 is TGTGCCAGCAGCCTCCATCGACAGAAACTGTTTTTT. Its translation is CASSLHRQKLFF.

This clone showed up just once. The V call is TRBV5-1, the J call TRBJ2-3; D not resolved. The CDR3 has 14 amino acids. V was shortened by 3 bases and J by 3 bases, with 11 bases between the two germline ends. Germline V CDR1 and CDR2: SGHRS, YFSETQ. As DNA, the CDR3 is TGCGCCAGCAGCTCCCGCGCTGTTACAGATACGCAGTATTTT. This sequence encodes CASSSRAVTDTQYF. The full variable domain, with the rest looked up from reference TRBV5-1 and TRBJ2-3, is KAGVTQTPRYLIKTRGQQVTLSCSPISGHRSVSWYQQTPGQGLQFLFEYFSETQRNKGNFPGRFSGRQFSNSRSEMNVSTLELGDSALYLCASSSRAVTDTQYFGPGTRLTVL.

V and J are TRBV5-1 and TRBJ2-5, with D unresolved. The CDR3 is 15 amino acids. CDR1 and CDR2 from the germline V gene are SGHRS and YFSETQ. Trimming cost V 2 bases and J 2 bases, with 13 bases left between them. The CDR3 spells CASSFSSPTQETQYF. DNA for the CDR3: TGCGCCAGCAGCTTCTCTAGTCCAACACAAGAGACCCAGTACTTC.

With regard to this clone: Its ends do not fully match the called genes, so a read error is possible. The V gene is TRBV2, the J gene TRBJ2-1; 8 bases map to TRBD2. CDR3 length: 16 residues. Per the germline V gene, CDR1 is SNHLY and CDR2 is FYNNEI. CDR3 sequence: CASHQEAGALTMMGLF. As DNA, the CDR3 is TGTGCCAGCCACCAGGAAGCGGGAGCTTTAACAATGATGGGGCTCTTC. Full variable domain (remainder filled in from reference TRBV2 and TRBJ2-1): EPEVTQTPSHQVTQMGQEVILRCVPISNHLYFYWYRQILGQKVEFLVSFYNNEISEKSEIFDDQFSVERPDGSNFTLKIRSTKLEDSAMYFCASHQEAGALTMMGLFGPGTRLTVL.

V usage is TRBV12-3 or TRBV12-4 and J usage is TRBJ2-5, with D possibly matching TRBD1 (5 bases). Trimming shortened V by 3 bases and J by 4 bases, and 9 bases separated the two germline ends. This CDR3 spans 13 amino acids. The CDR3 protein is CASSFGHGETQYF. CDR3 bases: TGTGCCAGCAGTTTTGGACACGGAGAGACCCAGTACTTC.

V is TRBV7-2 and J is TRBJ2-1; 10 positions match TRBD2. CDR1 is SGHTA, CDR2 FQGNSA, per germline. Unmatched junction bases numbered 7, after V lost 0 bases and J lost 2 bases. The CDR3 is 18 residues long. The CDR3 spells CASSLALLAGGPYNEQFF. The DNA of the CDR3 is TGTGCCAGCAGCTTAGCGCTGTTAGCGGGAGGCCCCTACAATGAGCAGTTCTTC.